This entry lists 16 T cell receptor beta chains sequenced from one sample in a study of T cell responses to AZD1222 COVID-19 vaccine. The protocol was immunoSEQ multiplex PCR, while the TCRdb copy is restricted to in-frame clones and leaves out a portion. The top ten clones hold over 1.5% of a sample with 180,000 or so clones, approximately 90% of them seen once. This specimen was peripheral blood, taken 28 days after the second AZD1222 dose. The source of these receptors is an adult who received the AZD1222 COVID-19 vaccine.

V usage is TRBV4-1 and J usage is TRBJ1-6; TRBD1 aligns across 12 bases. The CDR3 runs 15 residues. V lost 3 bases, J lost 14 bases, and 8 bases stayed unmatched. Per germline, CDR1 MGHRA and CDR2 YSYEKL. This CDR3 is CASSHPGTGGLSLHF. The CDR3 DNA reads TGCGCCAGCAGCCACCCCGGGACAGGGGGCCTCTCCCTCCACTTT.

This clone has just one count. The rearrangement links TRBV2 to TRBJ1-3, with a possible D match to TRBD1 (6 bases). Germline CDR1 SNHLY, CDR2 FYNNEI. The V end was cut by 7 bases, the J end by 0 bases, with 10 bases between. The CDR3 totals 14 residues. The CDR3 region has the DNA TGTGCCAGCAACACAGGGAGCTCTGGAAACACCATATATTTT. Its protein is CASNTGSSGNTIYF.

The chain employs TRBV2 and TRBJ1-1; D is undetermined. This CDR3 region has 14 residues. Germline V CDR1 and CDR2: SNHLY, FYNNEI. The V gene lost 4 bases and the J gene lost 1 base, with 10 bases spanning the gap. The CDR3 nucleotides are TGTGCCAGCAGTGCAGCCTTTCAGAACACTGAAGCTTTCTTT. It yields the protein CASSAAFQNTEAFF.

The chain joins TRBV4-1 to TRBJ1-4; D not certain. The CDR3 has 15 amino acids. Germline-derived CDR1 and CDR2 are MGHRA and YSYEKL. Trimming cost V 3 bases and J 2 bases, with 10 bases left between them. The CDR3, as DNA: TGCGCCAGCAGCCAGACCTCCCCGACTAATGAAAAACTGTTTTTT. Protein: CASSQTSPTNEKLFF.

The chain links TRBV3-1 (or the pseudogene TRBV3-2) to TRBJ2-7, with a possible D match to TRBD1 (6 bases). The germline gives CDR1 LGHDT, CDR2 YNNKEL (reference sequence). CDR3 size: 16 residues. V lost 4 bases to trimming and J lost 6 bases, with 22 bases between them. CDR3 DNA: TGTGCCAGCAGCCCTCTTTCGGGACACACCGTCCGCGAGCAGTACTTC. Residues: CASSPLSGHTVREQYF.

This sequence joins TRBV9 and TRBJ2-2; D assignment may be TRBD1 or TRBD2 (5 bases each). CDR1 SGDLS and CDR2 YYNGEE come from the germline V gene. The CDR3 loop spans 16 amino acids. Between the trimmed V and J ends, which lost 4 bases and 3 bases, there was a span of 16 bases. CDR3 protein: CASSPRGRADTGELFF. CDR3 DNA: TGTGCCAGCAGCCCCCGGGGCAGGGCGGACACCGGGGAGCTGTTTTTT.

This clone was detected only a few times. The gene calls are TRBV6-5 and TRBJ1-1, with D maybe TRBD1 (6 bases). Germline CDR1 reads MNHEY; CDR2 reads SVGAGI. Trimming shortened V by 5 bases and J by 5 bases, and 18 bases separated the two germline ends. This CDR3 is built from 15 residues. The CDR3, as DNA: TGTGCCAGCAGTCTAGGCGGGGGCAGACGGACTGAAGCTTTCTTT. Encoded protein: CASSLGGGRRTEAFF.

This clone has just one count. This chain uses TRBV3-1 (or the pseudogene TRBV3-2) with TRBJ1-2, with 7 bases matching TRBD1. J was trimmed by 2 bases and V by 1 base; bases with no gene match: 1. The CDR3 is 14 residues long. Germline lookup yields CDR1 LGHDT and CDR2 YNNKEL (reference sequence). The CDR3 region is CASSQVQGNYGYTF. CDR3 DNA sequence: TGTGCCAGCAGCCAAGTACAGGGGAACTATGGCTACACCTTC.

The chain carries TRBV19 and TRBJ2-1; 10 bases align to TRBD1. Germline V gene data show CDR1 as LNHDA and CDR2 as SQIVND (reference sequence). V trimming: 4 bases; J trimming: 8 bases; junction bases outside the gene matches: 5. This CDR3 is built from 14 residues. For the CDR3, the DNA is TGTGCCAGTAGTAACCGACAGGGGGCTTATGAGCAGTTCTTC. This sequence encodes CASSNRQGAYEQFF.

This clone was detected only once. The V call is TRBV19, the J call TRBJ1-1; D call uncertain. Germline loops: CDR1 LNHDA, CDR2 SQIVND (reference sequence). This CDR3 has 14 amino acids. Trimming cost V 4 bases and J 0 bases, with 9 bases left between them. DNA for the CDR3: TGTGCCAGTAGTACAAGGACTTTGAACACTGAAGCTTTCTTT. Translating it yields CASSTRTLNTEAFF.

This sequence joins TRBV3-1 (or the pseudogene TRBV3-2) and TRBJ1-3, with D hard to call. The V gene lost 1 base and the J gene lost 2 bases, with 9 bases spanning the gap. The CDR3 loop spans 15 amino acids. CDR1 and CDR2 (germline): LGHDT, YNNKEL (reference sequence). CDR3 bases: TGTGCCAGCAGCCAAGGTTGGGTTGCTGGAAACACCATATATTTT. This encodes CASSQGWVAGNTIYF.

The CDR3 protein is CASSYGANYGYTF. In DNA form, the CDR3 reads TGTGCCAGCAGTTACGGGGCCAACTATGGCTACACCTTC. The rearrangement links TRBV6-5 to TRBJ1-2, with D tentatively TRBD1 (5 bases). V was cut by 2 bases and J by 2 bases, with 6 bases left in between. CDR3 size: 13 residues. Germline V gene sequence: CDR1 MNHEY, CDR2 SVGAGI.

This clone has only one observation. The V and J genes are TRBV7-3 and TRBJ2-5; perhaps TRBD2 as D (5 bases). V was cut by 5 bases and J by 5 bases, with 18 bases left in between. CDR3 length: 15 residues. The V gene's germline CDR1 is SGHTA and CDR2 FQGTGA. The CDR3 nucleotides read TGTGCCAGCAGCCCATATGTCGGGATGAGGGAGACCCAGTACTTC. Its protein product is CASSPYVGMRETQYF.

This clone was seen more than once but under ten times. The rearrangement links TRBV7-2 to TRBJ1-1, with 8 bases that match TRBD1. Unmatched junction bases numbered 4, after V lost 5 bases and J lost 5 bases. The CDR3 is 13 amino acids. The germline V gene has CDR1 SGHTA and CDR2 FQGNSA. CDR3 bases: TGTGCCAGCAGCGGTTACAGGGGGACTGAAGCTTTCTTT. It yields the protein CASSGYRGTEAFF.

This clone was seen just once. The chain combines TRBV4-3 with TRBJ1-5, with D maybe TRBD1 (6 bases). This CDR3 contains 15 residues. The germline gives CDR1 LGHNA, CDR2 YSLEER. Trimming removed 1 base from V and 1 base from J, with 8 bases in between. In DNA form, the CDR3 reads TGCGCCAGCAGCCAAGTCACAGGGAGCAATCAGCCCCAGCATTTT. This codes for CASSQVTGSNQPQHF.

V gene TRBV24-1 combines with J gene TRBJ2-3, with D maybe TRBD1 (6 bases). CDR1 and CDR2 from the germline V gene are KGHDR and SFDVKD. V lost 5 bases to trimming and J lost 5 bases, with 10 bases between them. The CDR3 length is 13 residues. CDR3 region: CATSGDNIDTQYF. CDR3 nucleotides: TGTGCCACCAGTGGGGACAATATAGATACGCAGTATTTT.